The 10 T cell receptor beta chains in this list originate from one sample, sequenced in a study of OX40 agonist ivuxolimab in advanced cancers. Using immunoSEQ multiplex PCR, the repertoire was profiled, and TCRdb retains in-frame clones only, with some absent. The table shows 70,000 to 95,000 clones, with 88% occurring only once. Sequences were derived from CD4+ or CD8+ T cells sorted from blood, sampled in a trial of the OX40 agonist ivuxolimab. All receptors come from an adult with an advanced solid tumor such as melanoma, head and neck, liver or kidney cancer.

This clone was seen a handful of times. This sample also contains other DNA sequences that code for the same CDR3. CDR3 amino acids: CASSRLAGGNTDTQYF. The CDR3 DNA follows: TGTGCCAGCAGCAGATTAGCGGGAGGGAACACAGATACGCAGTATTTT. The chain combines TRBV7-2 with TRBJ2-3; TRBD2 matches 11 bases. With V trimmed by 5 bases and J by 2 bases, 6 bases remained unmatched. Germline loops: CDR1 SGHTA, CDR2 FQGNSA. CDR3 length: 16 amino acids.

The CDR3 here is CASSQDRTGYGNTIYF. The CDR3 bases are TGTGCCAGCAGCCAAGACCGGACAGGGTACGGAAACACCATATATTTT. The rearrangement uses TRBV4-2 and TRBJ1-3; 8 nucleotides agree with TRBD1. CDR1 and CDR2 from the germline V gene are LGHNA and YNFKEQ. CDR3 length equals 16 residues. V lost 0 bases, J lost 4 bases, and 5 bases stayed unmatched.

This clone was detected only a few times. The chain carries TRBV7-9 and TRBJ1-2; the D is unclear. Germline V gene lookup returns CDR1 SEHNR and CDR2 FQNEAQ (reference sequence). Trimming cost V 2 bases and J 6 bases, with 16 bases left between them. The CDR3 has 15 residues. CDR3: CASSLSGSRSDGYTF. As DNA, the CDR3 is TGTGCCAGCAGCTTATCGGGGTCGCGGTCGGATGGCTACACCTTC.

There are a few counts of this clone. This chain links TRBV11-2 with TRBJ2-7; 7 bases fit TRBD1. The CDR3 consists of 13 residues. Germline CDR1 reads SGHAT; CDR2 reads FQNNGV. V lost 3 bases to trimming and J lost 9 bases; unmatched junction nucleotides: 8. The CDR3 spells CASSLGDRAPQYF. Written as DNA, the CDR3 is TGTGCCAGCAGCTTGGGAGACAGGGCCCCGCAGTACTTC.

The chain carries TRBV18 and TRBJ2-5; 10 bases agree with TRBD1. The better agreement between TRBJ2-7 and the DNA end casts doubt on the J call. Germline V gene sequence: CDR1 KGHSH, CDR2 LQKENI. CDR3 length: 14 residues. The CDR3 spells CASSPWDRGAEQYF. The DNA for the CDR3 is TGTGCCAGCTCCCCATGGGACAGGGGAGCCGAGCAGTACTTC.

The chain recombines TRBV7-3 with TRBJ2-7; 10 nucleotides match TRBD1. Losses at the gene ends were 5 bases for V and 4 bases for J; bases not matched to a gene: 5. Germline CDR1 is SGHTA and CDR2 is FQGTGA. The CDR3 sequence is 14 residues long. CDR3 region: CASSEGTGDYEQYF. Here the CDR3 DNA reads TGTGCCAGCAGCGAGGGGACAGGGGATTACGAGCAGTACTTC.

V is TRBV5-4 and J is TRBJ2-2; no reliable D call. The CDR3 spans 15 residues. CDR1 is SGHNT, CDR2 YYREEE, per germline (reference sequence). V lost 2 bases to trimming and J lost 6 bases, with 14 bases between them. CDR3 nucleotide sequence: TGTGCCAGCAGCTTAGGTCTAGTCGGCTCCGGGGAGCTGTTTTTT. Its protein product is CASSLGLVGSGELFF.

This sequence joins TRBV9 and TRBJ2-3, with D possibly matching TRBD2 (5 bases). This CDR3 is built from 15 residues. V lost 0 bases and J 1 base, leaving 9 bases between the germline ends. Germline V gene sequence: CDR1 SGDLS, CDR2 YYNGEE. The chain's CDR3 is CASSVGGLGTDTQYF. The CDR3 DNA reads TGTGCCAGCAGCGTAGGAGGGCTTGGCACAGATACGCAGTATTTT.

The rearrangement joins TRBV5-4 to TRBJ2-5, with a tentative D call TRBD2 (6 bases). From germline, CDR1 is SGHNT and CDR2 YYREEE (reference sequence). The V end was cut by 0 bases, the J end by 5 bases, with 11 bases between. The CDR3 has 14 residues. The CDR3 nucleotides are TGTGCCAGCAGCTTGGGACGAGCGGGCGAGACCCAGTACTTC. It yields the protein CASSLGRAGETQYF.

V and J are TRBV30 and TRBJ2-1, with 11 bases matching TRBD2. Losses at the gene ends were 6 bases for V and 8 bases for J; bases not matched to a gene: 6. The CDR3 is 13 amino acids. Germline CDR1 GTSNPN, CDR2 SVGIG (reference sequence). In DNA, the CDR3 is TGTGCCTGCACTAGCGGGAGTGAATATGAGCAGTTCTTC. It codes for CACTSGSEYEQFF.